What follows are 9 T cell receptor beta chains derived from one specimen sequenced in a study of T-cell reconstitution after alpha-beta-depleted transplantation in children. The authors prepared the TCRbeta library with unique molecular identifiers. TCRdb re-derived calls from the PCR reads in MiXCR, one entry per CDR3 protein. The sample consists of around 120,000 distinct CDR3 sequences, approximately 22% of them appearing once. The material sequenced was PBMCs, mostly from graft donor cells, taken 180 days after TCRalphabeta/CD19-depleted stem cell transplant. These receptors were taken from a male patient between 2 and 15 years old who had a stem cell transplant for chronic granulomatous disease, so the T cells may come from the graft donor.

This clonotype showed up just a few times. The CDR3 bases are TGTGCCAGCAGTTCTCGGGGGTCGGTGGACTATGGCTACACCTTC. It specifies CASSSRGSVDYGYTF. The J gene is TRBJ1-2, the V gene TRBV9; D possibly corresponds to TRBD1 (5 bases). Trimming shortened V by 5 bases and J by 3 bases, and 17 bases separated the two germline ends. This CDR3 contains 15 residues. Per the germline V gene, CDR1 is SGDLS and CDR2 is YYNGEE.

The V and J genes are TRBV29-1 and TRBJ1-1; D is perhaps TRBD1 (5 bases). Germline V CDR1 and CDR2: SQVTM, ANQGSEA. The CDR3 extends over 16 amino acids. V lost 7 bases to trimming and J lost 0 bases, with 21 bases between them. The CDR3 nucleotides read TGCAGCGCCCGTGCCGGGATGAGGGGTATGAACACTGAAGCTTTCTTT. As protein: CSARAGMRGMNTEAFF. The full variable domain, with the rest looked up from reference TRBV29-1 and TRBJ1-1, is SAVISQKPSRDICQRGTSLTIQCQVDSQVTMMFWYRQQPGQSLTLIATANQGSEATYESGFVIDKFPISRPNLTFSTLTVSNMSPEDSSIYLCSARAGMRGMNTEAFFGQGTRLTVV.

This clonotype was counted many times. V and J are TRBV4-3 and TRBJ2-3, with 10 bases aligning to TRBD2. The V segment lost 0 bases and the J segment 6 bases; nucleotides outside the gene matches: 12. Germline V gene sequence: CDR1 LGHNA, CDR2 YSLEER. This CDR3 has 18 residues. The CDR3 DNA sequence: TGCGCCAGCAGCCAAGATTGGCGGAAAGCGGGGGGGTTGGATACGCAGTATTTT. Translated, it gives CASSQDWRKAGGLDTQYF.

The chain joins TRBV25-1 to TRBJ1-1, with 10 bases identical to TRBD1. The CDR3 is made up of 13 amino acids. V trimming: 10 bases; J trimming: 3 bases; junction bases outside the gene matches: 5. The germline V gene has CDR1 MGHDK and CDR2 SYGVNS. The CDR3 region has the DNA TGTGCCACCTCAGGACAGGGGGACACTGAAGCTTTCTTT. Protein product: CATSGQGDTEAFF.

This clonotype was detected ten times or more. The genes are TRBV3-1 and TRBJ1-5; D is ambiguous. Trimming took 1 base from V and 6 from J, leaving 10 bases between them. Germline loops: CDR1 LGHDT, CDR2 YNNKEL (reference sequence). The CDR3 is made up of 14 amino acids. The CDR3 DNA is TGTGCCAGCAGCCAAGCCTCGGACGCTCAGCCCCAGCATTTT. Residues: CASSQASDAQPQHF.

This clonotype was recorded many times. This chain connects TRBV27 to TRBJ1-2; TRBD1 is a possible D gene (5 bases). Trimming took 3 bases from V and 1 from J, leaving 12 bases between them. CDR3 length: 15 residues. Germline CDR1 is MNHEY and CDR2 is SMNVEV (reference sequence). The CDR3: CASSFQGHNNYGYTF. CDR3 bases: TGTGCCAGCAGTTTTCAGGGCCACAATAACTATGGCTACACCTTC.

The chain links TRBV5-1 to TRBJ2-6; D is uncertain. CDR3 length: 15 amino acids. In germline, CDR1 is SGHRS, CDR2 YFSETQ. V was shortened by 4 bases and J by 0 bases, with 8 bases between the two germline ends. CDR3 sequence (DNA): TGCGCCAGCAGCCCAGAATTCTCTGGGGCCAACGTCCTGACTTTC. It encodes CASSPEFSGANVLTF.

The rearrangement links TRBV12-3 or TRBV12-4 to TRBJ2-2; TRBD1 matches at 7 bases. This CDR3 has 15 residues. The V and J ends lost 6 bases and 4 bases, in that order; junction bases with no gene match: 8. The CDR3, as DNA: TGTGCCAGCAGCTACAAAGGGGGCAGCACCGGGGAGCTGTTTTTT. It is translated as CASSYKGGSTGELFF.

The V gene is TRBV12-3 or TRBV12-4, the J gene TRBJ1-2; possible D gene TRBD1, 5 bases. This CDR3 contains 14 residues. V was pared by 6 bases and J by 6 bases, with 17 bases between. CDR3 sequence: CASSTQAGVHGYTF. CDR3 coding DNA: TGTGCCAGCAGCACCCAGGCGGGGGTCCATGGCTACACCTTC.